The T cell receptor beta chain described here comes from a study of blood T cell repertoires in COVID-19. Turning to the study itself: Samples representing acute and convalescent COVID-19 were sourced from the United States, Italy and Spain.

Germline V gene data show CDR1 as SGHNT and CDR2 as YYREEE (reference sequence). The V gene lost 0 bases and the J gene lost 2 bases, with 12 bases spanning the gap. The CDR3 length is 15 residues. Repertoires were generated with immunoSEQ multiplex PCR, while TCRdb's copy carries only in-frame clones and drops some. This table holds about 74,000 clones, about 80% found once. The sequenced sample consisted of peripheral blood. This chain connects TRBV5-4 to TRBJ2-7; tentatively, D is TRBD1 (5 bases). The receptor comes from a human donor in a cohort sampled during active COVID-19. As DNA, the CDR3 is TGTGCCAGCAGCTTGGGTAGGGGCGGACCCTACGAGCAGTACTTC. Amino acid sequence: CASSLGRGGPYEQYF.